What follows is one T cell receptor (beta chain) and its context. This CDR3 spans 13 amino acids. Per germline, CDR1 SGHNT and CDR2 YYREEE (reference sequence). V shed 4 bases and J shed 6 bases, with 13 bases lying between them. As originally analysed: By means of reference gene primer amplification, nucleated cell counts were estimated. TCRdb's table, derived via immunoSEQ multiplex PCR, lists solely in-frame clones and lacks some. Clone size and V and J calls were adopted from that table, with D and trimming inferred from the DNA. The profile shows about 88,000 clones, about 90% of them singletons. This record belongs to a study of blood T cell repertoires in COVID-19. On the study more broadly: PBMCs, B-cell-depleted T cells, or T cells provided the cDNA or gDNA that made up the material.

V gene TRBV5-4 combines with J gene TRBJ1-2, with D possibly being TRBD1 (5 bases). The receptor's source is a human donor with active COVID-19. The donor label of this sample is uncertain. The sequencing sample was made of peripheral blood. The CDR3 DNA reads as TGTGCCAGCAGCCCTCCAGGGATCCATGGCTACACCTTC. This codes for CASSPPGIHGYTF.